Listed below are T cell receptor beta chains from one sample, sequenced in a study of T cells after yellow fever vaccination. TCRdb fed the 5' RACE reads into MiXCR, producing one record per CDR3 protein. The sample contains about 85,000 distinct CDR3 sequences, roughly 13% of which appear only once. Sequenced material: CD8+ T cells not binding an NS4B(214-222) dextramer, sorted from PBMCs, taken roughly 20 days after the first yellow fever vaccination. The receptors were sampled from a man aged 18-30 years who received the YFV17D yellow fever vaccine. CDR3s include the opening cysteine and the closing phenylalanine or tryptophan. The order of the fields is V gene, clone size, D gene, CDR3 length, J gene, CDR3 DNA, CDR3 protein. A D gene is named only where the DNA matches it firmly. Clone sizes are given selectively: once, few, many, or a class where the clone is expanded.

V: TRBV6-2/TRBV6-3
size: NA
D: NA
length: 13
J: TRBJ2-7
DNA: TGTGCCAGCAGTTACGAACTCCCCTACGAGCAGTACTTC
CDR3: CASSYELPYEQYF

V: TRBV6-2/TRBV6-3
size: few
D: NA
length: 10
J: TRBJ1-1
DNA: TGTGCCAGCGGAGGGAATGAAGCTTTCTTT
CDR3: CASGGNEAFF

V: TRBV9
size: few
D: TRBD2
length: 16
J: TRBJ2-3
DNA: TGTGCCAGCAGCGCCAAGGGACTAGCGGGAGCAGATACGCAGTATTTT
CDR3: CASSAKGLAGADTQYF

V: TRBV4-1
size: NA
D: NA
length: 14
J: TRBJ1-4
DNA: TGCGCCAGCAGCCAGACAGGAGGGGATGAAAAACTGTTTTTT
CDR3: CASSQTGGDEKLFF

V: TRBV6-2/TRBV6-3
size: NA
D: NA
length: 16
J: TRBJ1-1
DNA: TGTGCCAGCAGTTACTCGATCGAGAAGATGAACACTGAAGCTTTCTTT
CDR3: CASSYSIEKMNTEAFF

V: TRBV12-3/TRBV12-4
size: NA
D: NA
length: 14
J: TRBJ2-1
DNA: TGTGCCAGCGACGGTGGGGATGGGGAAGTTGAGCAGTTCTTC
CDR3: CASDGGDGEVEQFF

V: TRBV7-8
size: NA
D: NA
length: 12
J: TRBJ2-5
DNA: TGTGCCAGCAGCGGGGCTGTGGAGACCCAGTACTTC
CDR3: CASSGAVETQYF

V: TRBV20-1
size: NA
D: NA
length: 14
J: TRBJ2-1
DNA: TGCAGTGCTACCGGGGGGCCATCCTACAATGAGCAGTTCTTC
CDR3: CSATGGPSYNEQFF

V: TRBV6-6
size: NA
D: NA
length: 13
J: TRBJ2-3
DNA: TGTGCCAGCACCACCGGACCCACAGATACGCAGTATTTT
CDR3: CASTTGPTDTQYF

V: TRBV4-2
size: few
D: TRBD1
length: 18
J: TRBJ2-2
DNA: TGTGCCAGCAGCCAGCCAGGGGACAGGAATCAGAACACCGGGGAGCTGTTTTTT
CDR3: CASSQPGDRNQNTGELFF

V: TRBV7-2
size: NA
D: TRBD2
length: 17
J: TRBJ2-1
DNA: TGTGCCAGCAGCGCTTCTAGCGGGGGCCTCTCCTACAATGAGCAGTTCTTC
CDR3: CASSASSGGLSYNEQFF

V: TRBV5-1
size: many
D: NA
length: 16
J: TRBJ2-4
DNA: TGCGCCAGCAGCTTGGACGGGTTATTAGCCAAAAACATTCAGTACTTC
CDR3: CASSLDGLLAKNIQYF

V: TRBV12-3/TRBV12-4
size: NA
D: NA
length: 14
J: TRBJ1-3
DNA: TGTGCCAGCAGGTCCCTTGGGGAAGAAAACACCATATATTTT
CDR3: CASRSLGEENTIYF

V: TRBV7-3
size: few
D: NA
length: 15
J: TRBJ2-1
DNA: TGTGCCAGCAGCTTAACCAACATGGGGAACAATGAGCAGTTCTTC
CDR3: CASSLTNMGNNEQFF

V: TRBV9
size: NA
D: NA
length: 15
J: TRBJ2-3
DNA: TGTGCCAGCAGCGTAGGAGGGGGGGGGCCAGATACGCAGTATTTT
CDR3: CASSVGGGGPDTQYF

V: TRBV27
size: few
D: TRBD2
length: 18
J: TRBJ2-3
DNA: TGTGCCAGCAGTTCTTTTCCCCCTATAGCGGGGGACACAGATACGCAGTATTTT
CDR3: CASSSFPPIAGDTDTQYF

V: TRBV7-6
size: few
D: TRBD2
length: 16
J: TRBJ2-1
DNA: TGTGCCAGCAGCTCACTAGCGGGGGGGCGGTGGAATGAGCAGTTCTTC
CDR3: CASSSLAGGRWNEQFF

V: TRBV19
size: few
D: NA
length: 13
J: TRBJ1-1
DNA: TGTGCCAGTAGTATAGGGGAGGGCACTGAAGCTTTCTTT
CDR3: CASSIGEGTEAFF

V: TRBV7-2
size: few
D: NA
length: 18
J: TRBJ2-7
DNA: TGTGCCAGCAGCTTACGCGGAACTTACTATGACAACTCCTACGAGCAGTACTTC
CDR3: CASSLRGTYYDNSYEQYF

V: TRBV20-1
size: NA
D: NA
length: 13
J: TRBJ1-4
DNA: TGCAGTGCTAGACAGGCAACTAATGAAAAACTGTTTTTT
CDR3: CSARQATNEKLFF

V: TRBV6-2/TRBV6-3
size: NA
D: TRBD1
length: 16
J: TRBJ2-5
DNA: TGTGCCAGCAGTTACTCCCACCGGGACAGTCAAGAGACCCAGTACTTC
CDR3: CASSYSHRDSQETQYF

V: TRBV4-1
size: NA
D: TRBD1
length: 17
J: TRBJ1-6
DNA: TGCGCCAGCAGCCAAAACCCGGGACAGGGGAGCAATTCACCCCTCCACTTT
CDR3: CASSQNPGQGSNSPLHF

V: TRBV29-1
size: few
D: TRBD2
length: 13
J: TRBJ2-2
DNA: TGCAGCGTTGGGGCTAGCGGGGACGGGGAGCTGTTTTTT
CDR3: CSVGASGDGELFF

V: TRBV27
size: few
D: TRBD1
length: 15
J: TRBJ1-3
DNA: TGTGCCAGCAGTCACAGGGGCCTGGCTGGAAACACCATATATTTT
CDR3: CASSHRGLAGNTIYF

V: TRBV7-6
size: NA
D: NA
length: 15
J: TRBJ2-5
DNA: TGTGCCAGCAGCCAGACAGGGAGGTTGCGAGAGACCCAGTACTTC
CDR3: CASSQTGRLRETQYF

V: TRBV12-3/TRBV12-4
size: few
D: NA
length: 15
J: TRBJ1-6
DNA: TGTGCCAGCAGCGCCACAGGGCGGGATAATTCACCCCTCCACTTT
CDR3: CASSATGRDNSPLHF

V: TRBV2
size: few
D: TRBD1
length: 16
J: TRBJ1-5
DNA: TGTGCCAGCAGTGAAATGTGGACAGGGCTTAATCAGCCCCAGCATTTT
CDR3: CASSEMWTGLNQPQHF

V: TRBV7-8
size: few
D: NA
length: 15
J: TRBJ1-1
DNA: TGTGCCAGCAGCGAGGGCCAGGGCAAGGGCACTGAAGCTTTCTTT
CDR3: CASSEGQGKGTEAFF